A selection of T cell receptor beta chains follows, all from one sample in a study of CD8+CD57+ T cells in acquired aplastic anemia. In TCRdb, the reads were re-called with MiXCR into one record per CDR3 protein. The top ten hold roughly 30% of the sample, which has 150,000 to 200,000 distinct CDR3 sequences, 40% to 50% seen once. Source material: sorted CD4+, CD8+, or CD8+CD57+ T cells (not recorded which) from PBMCs. Receptors originate from a human donor with aplastic anemia. Each CDR3 is given without its conserved first and last residue. Not every row has a clone size; where given, it reads once, few, many or a size class.

length,size,V,CDR3
10,NA,TRBV7-9,ASSDGGDTQY
13,few,TRBV10-3,AGETVPPTGNTIY
12,NA,TRBV11-1,ASSRLAGGDEQF
11,NA,TRBV20-1,SGPDRMNTEAF
10,few,TRBV5-4,ASSLESNEQF
14,many,TRBV6-6,ASSSRGAGGHHEQY
14,NA,TRBV19,ASSITYRDMNTEAF
13,many,TRBV7-8,ASSQIRDSHYEQY
13,NA,TRBV13,ASSVGPEITYEQY
13,few,TRBV6-1,ASRALDRGPYGYT
13,NA,TRBV5-1,ASSLRDRVLNEQF
11,NA,TRBV5-1,ASSSQGPEKLF
14,many,TRBV6-1,ASNRLAGGQGHEQF
13,many,TRBV5-1,ASSLWTGATDTQY
10,once,TRBV20-1,SAIVQRTGYT
11,many,TRBV19,ASAPTGDYGYT
11,NA,TRBV19,ASSIWGADEQY
13,many,TRBV5-5,ASSVGYNTDNTQY
11,NA,TRBV29-1,SADRGVNTGAF
12,NA,TRBV30,AWSWTGSGTEAF
14,once,TRBV19,ASSLLDAGGAYGYT
11,once,TRBV5-1,ASSPGGTEEAF
13,many,TRBV6-2/TRBV6-3,ASHPGGRPKETQY
13,few,TRBV6-1,ASSWDLSSYNEQF
13,NA,TRBV11-1,ASSRLQGSTDTQY
12,many,TRBV2,ASSETVNSYEQY
13,many,TRBV4-2,ASSQGMGGDQPQH
9,NA,TRBV29-1,SVEGDDEQF
11,NA,TRBV7-6,ASSLGRHNEQF
15,many,TRBV14,ASSQDSRTGGYNGYT
10,NA,TRBV10-1,ASSDFGNEQF
12,many,TRBV15,ATSRVGTNSPLH
14,few,TRBV20-1,SVVRTSGRSSYEQY
11,NA,TRBV2,ASSRTGRTEAF
15,many,TRBV13,ASSLGGLGRLGYGYT
9,NA,TRBV6-6,ASSDRVGKF
9,NA,TRBV29-1,SVGGADTQY
13,few,TRBV5-1,ASSLGTGEYSPLH
14,many,TRBV20-1,SARAFHGQGTDTQY
11,NA,TRBV5-5,ASSVGQGHEQY
12,many,TRBV5-1,ASSQGAQMLEQF